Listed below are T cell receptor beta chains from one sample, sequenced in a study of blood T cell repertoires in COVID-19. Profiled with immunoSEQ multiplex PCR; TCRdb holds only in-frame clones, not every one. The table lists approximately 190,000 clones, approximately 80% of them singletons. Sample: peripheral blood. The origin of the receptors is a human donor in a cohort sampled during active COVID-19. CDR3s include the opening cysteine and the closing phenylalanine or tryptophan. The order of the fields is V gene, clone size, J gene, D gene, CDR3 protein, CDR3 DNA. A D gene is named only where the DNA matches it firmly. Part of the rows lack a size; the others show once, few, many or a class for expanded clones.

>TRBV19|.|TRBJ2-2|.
CASTRTLAPGELFF
TGTGCCAGTACCCGGACACTAGCCCCCGGGGAGCTGTTTTTT
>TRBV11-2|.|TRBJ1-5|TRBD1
CASSLGQGANQPQHF
TGTGCCAGCAGCTTAGGGCAGGGGGCGAATCAGCCCCAGCATTTT
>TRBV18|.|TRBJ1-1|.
CASQSQGTNTEAFF
TGTGCCAGCCAATCACAGGGAACGAACACTGAAGCTTTCTTT
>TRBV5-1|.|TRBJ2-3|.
CASSLVASGTDTQYF
TGCGCCAGCAGCTTGGTAGCGAGTGGGACAGATACGCAGTATTTT
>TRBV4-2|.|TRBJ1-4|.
CASSHGEGPVDEKLFF
TGTGCCAGCAGCCATGGAGAGGGCCCCGTGGATGAAAAACTGTTTTTT
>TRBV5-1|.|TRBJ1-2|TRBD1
CASSIWTGRANYGYTF
TGCGCCAGCAGTATATGGACAGGAAGAGCTAACTATGGCTACACCTTC
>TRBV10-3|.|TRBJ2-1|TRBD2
CAISLAGPSYNEQFF
TGTGCCATCAGCTTAGCGGGACCCTCCTACAATGAGCAGTTCTTC
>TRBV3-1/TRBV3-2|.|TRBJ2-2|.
CASSLQNRPSAGELFF
TGTGCCAGCAGCCTTCAAAACAGGCCCAGCGCCGGGGAGCTGTTTTTT
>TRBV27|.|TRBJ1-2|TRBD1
CASRPARTGVYGYTF
TGTGCCAGCAGGCCCGCCCGGACAGGGGTCTATGGCTACACCTTC
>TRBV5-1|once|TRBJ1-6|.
CASSDGDSNSPLHF
TGCGCCAGCAGCGATGGGGACTCTAATTCACCCCTCCACTTT
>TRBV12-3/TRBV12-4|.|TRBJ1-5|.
CASRSSYQPQHF
TGTGCCAGCAGGTCTTCGTATCAGCCCCAGCATTTT
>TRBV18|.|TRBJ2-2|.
CASSSDGWSGELFF
TGTGCCAGCTCATCCGATGGATGGAGCGGGGAGCTGTTTTTT
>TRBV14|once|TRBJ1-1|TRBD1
CASRNRGPNTEAFF
TGTGCCAGCAGGAACAGGGGCCCTAACACTGAAGCTTTCTTT
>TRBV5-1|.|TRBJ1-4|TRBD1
CASSPPGTGDEKLFF
TGCGCCAGCAGCCCCCCCGGGACAGGGGATGAAAAACTGTTTTTT
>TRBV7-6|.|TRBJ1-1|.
CASSLSGGAAEAFF
TGTGCCAGCAGCTTATCGGGGGGCGCAGCTGAAGCTTTCTTT
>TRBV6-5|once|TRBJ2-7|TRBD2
CASSWTGGGPYEQYF
TGTGCCAGCAGTTGGACGGGAGGAGGGCCTTACGAGCAGTACTTC
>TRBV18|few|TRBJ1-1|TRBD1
CASSPEVQGRFSEAFF
TGTGCCAGCTCACCGGAAGTACAGGGGCGTTTTTCTGAAGCTTTCTTT